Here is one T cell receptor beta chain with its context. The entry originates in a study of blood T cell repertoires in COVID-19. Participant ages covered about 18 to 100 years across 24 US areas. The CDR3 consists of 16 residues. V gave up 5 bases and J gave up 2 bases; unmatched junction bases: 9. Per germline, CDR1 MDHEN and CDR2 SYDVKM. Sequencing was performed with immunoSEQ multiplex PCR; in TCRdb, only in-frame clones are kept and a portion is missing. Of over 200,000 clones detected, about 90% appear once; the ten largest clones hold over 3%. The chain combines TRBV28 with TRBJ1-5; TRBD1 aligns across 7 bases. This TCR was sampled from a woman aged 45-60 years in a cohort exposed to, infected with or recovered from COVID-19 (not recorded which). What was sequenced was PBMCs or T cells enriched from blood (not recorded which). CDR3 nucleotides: TGTGCCAGCAGTCCGTATCGACAGGGTGGCAATCAGCCCCAGCATTTT. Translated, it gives CASSPYRQGGNQPQHF.